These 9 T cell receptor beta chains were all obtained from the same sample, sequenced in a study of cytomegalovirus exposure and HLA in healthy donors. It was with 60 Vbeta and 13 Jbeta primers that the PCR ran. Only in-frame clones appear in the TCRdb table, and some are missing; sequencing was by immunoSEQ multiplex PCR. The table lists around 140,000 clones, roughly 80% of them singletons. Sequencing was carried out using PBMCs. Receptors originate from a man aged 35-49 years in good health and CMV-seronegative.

For the CDR3, the DNA is TGTGCCAGCAACCTCCTGAGGGCCACCTATGGCTACACCTTC. It is translated as CASNLLRATYGYTF. The chain employs TRBV28 and TRBJ1-2; D is unresolved. The V gene's germline CDR1 is MDHEN and CDR2 SYDVKM. The CDR3 is 14 residues long. Trimming left V 7 bases short and J 4 bases short, with 16 bases between.

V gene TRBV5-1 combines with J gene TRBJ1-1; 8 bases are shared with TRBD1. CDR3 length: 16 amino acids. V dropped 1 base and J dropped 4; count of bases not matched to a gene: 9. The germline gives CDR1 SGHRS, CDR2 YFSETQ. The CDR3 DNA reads TGCGCCAGCAGCTTGACCCGGGGACAGGCGACCACTGAAGCTTTCTTT. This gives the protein CASSLTRGQATTEAFF.

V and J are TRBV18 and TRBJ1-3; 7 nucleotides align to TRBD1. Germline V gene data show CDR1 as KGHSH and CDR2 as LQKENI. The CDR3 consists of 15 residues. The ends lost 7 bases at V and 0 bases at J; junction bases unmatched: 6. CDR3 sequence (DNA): TGTGCCAGCTTTACAGGGGCCAACTCTGGAAACACCATATATTTT. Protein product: CASFTGANSGNTIYF.

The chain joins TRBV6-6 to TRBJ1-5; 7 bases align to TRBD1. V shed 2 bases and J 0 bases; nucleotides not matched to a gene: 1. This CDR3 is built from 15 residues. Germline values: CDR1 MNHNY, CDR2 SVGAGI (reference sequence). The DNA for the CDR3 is TGTGCCAGCAGTTACAGGGACAGTAGCAATCAGCCCCAGCATTTT. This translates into CASSYRDSSNQPQHF.

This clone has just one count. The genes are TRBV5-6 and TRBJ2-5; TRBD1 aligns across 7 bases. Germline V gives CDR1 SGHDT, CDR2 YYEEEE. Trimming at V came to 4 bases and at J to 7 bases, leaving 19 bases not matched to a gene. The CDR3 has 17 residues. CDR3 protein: CASSDGSLEQGYGTQYF. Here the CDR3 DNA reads TGTGCCAGCAGCGACGGTTCTTTGGAACAGGGGTACGGGACCCAGTACTTC.

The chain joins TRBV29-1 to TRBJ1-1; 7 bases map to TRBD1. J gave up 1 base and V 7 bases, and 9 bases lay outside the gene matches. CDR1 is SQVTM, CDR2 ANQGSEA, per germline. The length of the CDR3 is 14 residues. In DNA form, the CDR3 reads TGCAGCGCTTCTCCAGGGACAGCGAACACTGAAGCTTTCTTT. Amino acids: CSASPGTANTEAFF. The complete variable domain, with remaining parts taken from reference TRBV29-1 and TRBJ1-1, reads SAVISQKPSRDICQRGTSLTIQCQVDSQVTMMFWYRQQPGQSLTLIATANQGSEATYESGFVIDKFPISRPNLTFSTLTVSNMSPEDSSIYLCSASPGTANTEAFFGQGTRLTVV.

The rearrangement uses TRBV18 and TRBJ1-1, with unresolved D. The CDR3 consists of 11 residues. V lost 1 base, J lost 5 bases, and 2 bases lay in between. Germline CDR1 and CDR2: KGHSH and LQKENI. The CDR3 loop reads CASSPLTEAFF. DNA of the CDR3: TGTGCCAGCTCACCACTAACTGAAGCTTTCTTT. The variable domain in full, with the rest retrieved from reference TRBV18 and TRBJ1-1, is NAGVMQNPRHLVRRRGQEARLRCSPMKGHSHVYWYRQLPEEGLKFMVYLQKENIIDESGMPKERFSAEFPKEGPSILRIQQVVRGDSAAYFCASSPLTEAFFGQGTRLTVV.

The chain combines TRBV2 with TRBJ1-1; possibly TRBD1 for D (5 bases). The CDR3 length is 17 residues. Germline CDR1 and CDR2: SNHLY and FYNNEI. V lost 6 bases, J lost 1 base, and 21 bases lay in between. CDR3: CASSGQAGPRGNTEAFF. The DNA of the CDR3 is TGTGCCAGCAGCGGGCAGGCGGGACCCCGAGGGAACACTGAAGCTTTCTTT.

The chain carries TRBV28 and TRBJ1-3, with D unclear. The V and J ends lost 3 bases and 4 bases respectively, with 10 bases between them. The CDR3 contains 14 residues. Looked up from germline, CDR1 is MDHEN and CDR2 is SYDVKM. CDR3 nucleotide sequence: TGTGCCAGCAGTTTTCCGCAGAGGGGAAACACCATATATTTT. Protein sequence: CASSFPQRGNTIYF. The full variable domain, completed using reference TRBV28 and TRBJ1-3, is DVKVTQSSRYLVKRTGEKVFLECVQDMDHENMFWYRQDPGLGLRLIYFSYDVKMKEKGDIPEGYSVSREKKERFSLILESASTNQTSMYLCASSFPQRGNTIYFGEGSWLTVV.